This TCR beta chain was documented in a study of molecular identifiers for immune sequencing clone quantification. A note on this clonotype: This may come from a read error, since a much larger clone is one base off.

TCRdb processed the PCR reads anew with MiXCR; each CDR3 protein has one entry. The sample carries 20,000 or so distinct CDR3 sequences, 20% to 25% recorded once. Per the germline V gene, CDR1 is MNHEY and CDR2 is SMNVEV (reference sequence). With 6 bases removed from V and 0 bases from J, the gap between germline ends came to 14 bases. CDR3 size: 15 residues. The sequencing sample was made of naive CD8+ T cells from blood, with Jurkat cell RNA spiked in. Subset described: FACS-sorted CD8+CD4-CCR7+CD45RA+ naive T cells. The chain carries TRBV27 and TRBJ1-2, with unresolved D. The receptor comes from a human donor in good health. Some libraries in this study had Jurkat cell RNA spiked in. CDR3 sequence: CASRWAERANYGYTF. The CDR3 DNA reads TGTGCCAGCAGATGGGCCGAGCGGGCTAACTATGGCTACACCTTC.